This T cell receptor beta chain derives from a study of blood T cells in healthy people across ages. Study-wide findings and caveats: The unknown donor CMV status may have confounded expanded clonotype changes.

A second roughly 6 to 11 cycle PCR used barcoded and J-beta primers. Each cDNA molecule received a tag from a template-switch adaptor that had 12 random nucleotides. From the 5' RACE reads, TCRdb called clonotypes with MiXCR, one entry per CDR3 protein. This sample has 800,000 to 950,000 distinct CDR3 sequences; around 49% occur once, and the top ten carry around an eighth. A word on this clonotype: Antigen specificity is unknown.

There are 17 residues in the CDR3. The ends lost 4 bases at V and 3 bases at J; junction bases unmatched: 14. Germline CDR1 MGHDK, CDR2 SYGVNS. The source of this sequence is a man aged 25 to 40 in good health. The sequenced sample was blood. V is TRBV25-1 and J is TRBJ1-1, with TRBD1 matching over 7 bases. In DNA form, the CDR3 reads TGTGCCAGCAGTGTCTTCGCTACAGGGGACCCCTACACTGAAGCTTTCTTT. This translates into CASSVFATGDPYTEAFF. Full variable domain (rest looked up from reference TRBV25-1 and TRBJ1-1): EADIYQTPRYLVIGTGKKITLECSQTMGHDKMYWYQQDPGMELHLIHYSYGVNSTEKGDLSSESTVSRIRTEHFPLTLESARPSHTSQYLCASSVFATGDPYTEAFFGQGTRLTVV.